Below, 30 T cell receptor beta chains from the same sample are listed, as sequenced in a study of OX40 agonist ivuxolimab in advanced cancers. Here immunoSEQ multiplex PCR was the method, and the copy in TCRdb shows in-frame clones only, minus some. The sample contains nearly 70,000 clones, 83% of which appear only once. Here the sequenced sample was CD4+ or CD8+ T cells sorted from blood, taken in a trial of the OX40 agonist ivuxolimab. The receptor set was obtained from an adult with an advanced solid tumor such as melanoma, head and neck, liver or kidney cancer.

This chain connects TRBV6-5 to TRBJ1-2; 7 bases match TRBD1. Germline CDR1 is MNHEY and CDR2 is SVGAGI. V trimming: 6 bases; J trimming: 2 bases; junction bases outside the gene matches: 6. There are 14 residues in the CDR3. The CDR3 nucleotides are TGTGCCAGCAGCTTCCGGGACAGCAACTATGGCTACACCTTC. Residues: CASSFRDSNYGYTF.

This clone was counted ten times or more. The rearrangement uses TRBV5-1 and TRBJ1-5, with D perhaps matching TRBD1 (6 bases). Per germline, CDR1 SGHRS and CDR2 YFSETQ. CDR3 length: 14 residues. Trimming shortened V by 0 bases and J by 7 bases, and 11 bases separated the two germline ends. CDR3 loop: CASSLEGGKQPQHF. The CDR3 region has the DNA TGCGCCAGCAGCTTGGAGGGGGGGAAGCAGCCCCAGCATTTT.

The table lists this clone with a few counts. V gene TRBV4-1 combines with J gene TRBJ1-6, with D unresolved. Germline-derived CDR1 and CDR2 are MGHRA and YSYEKL. V was clipped by 4 bases and J by 0 bases, with 10 bases between them. This CDR3 has 16 residues. The CDR3 is CASSPPLFSYNSPLHF. CDR3 nucleotides: TGCGCCAGCAGCCCACCCCTATTCTCCTATAATTCACCCCTCCACTTT.

This chain links TRBV19 with TRBJ1-5, with a tentative D call TRBD1 (6 bases). Germline V lookup: CDR1 LNHDA, CDR2 SQIVND (reference sequence). CDR3 length: 16 residues. V shed 6 bases and J shed 0 bases, with 15 bases lying between them. The CDR3 region is CASRSLTGISNQPQHF. The CDR3 DNA is TGTGCCAGTAGATCTTTGACAGGAATTAGCAATCAGCCCCAGCATTTT.

The table lists this clone with a count of one. This chain connects TRBV15 to TRBJ2-1; TRBD2 matches at 8 bases. J lost 7 bases, V lost 5 bases, and 7 bases had no gene match. The germline V gene encodes CDR1 LNHNV and CDR2 YYDKDF (reference sequence). This CDR3 region has 14 residues. In nucleotides, the CDR3 is TGTGCCACCAGCGGGCTCGTAGCGGGAAATGAGCAGTTCTTC. It yields the protein CATSGLVAGNEQFF.

The chain uses TRBV2 and TRBJ1-5; no definite D call. Germline V gene sequence: CDR1 SNHLY, CDR2 FYNNEI. V gave up 4 bases and J gave up 0 bases, with 7 bases separating them. This CDR3 spans 14 amino acids. CDR3 nucleotide sequence: TGTGCCAGCAGTGCGTTTTATAGCAATCAGCCCCAGCATTTT. Amino acids: CASSAFYSNQPQHF.

As to this clone: Other DNA sequences in this specimen translate into the identical CDR3. CDR3 DNA sequence: TGTGCCAGCAGTCTCCTTGCGGGGGGGCCAGATACGCAGTATTTT. It specifies CASSLLAGGPDTQYF. V is TRBV6-4 and J is TRBJ2-3, with 9 bases lining up with TRBD2. The CDR3 loop spans 15 amino acids. With 5 bases clipped from V and 4 bases from J, the junction kept 7 bases outside the gene matches. CDR1 is MRHNA, CDR2 SNTAGT, per germline.

V and J are TRBV5-1 and TRBJ2-3; no definite D call. This CDR3 contains 14 residues. Germline CDR1 and CDR2: SGHRS and YFSETQ. Trimming removed 0 bases at V and 4 bases at J, with 9 bases between. CDR3 sequence (DNA): TGCGCCAGCAGCTTGGGTTCGGGCCCAGATACGCAGTATTTT. Encoded protein: CASSLGSGPDTQYF.

DNA for the CDR3: TGTGCCAGCAGTTACCCCCAATCACCCCTCCACTTT. It encodes CASSYPQSPLHF. This chain joins TRBV6-5 and TRBJ1-6; no clear D gene. The CDR3 extends over 12 amino acids. The V and J ends lost 2 bases and 10 bases respectively, with 6 bases between them. The germline V gene has CDR1 MNHEY and CDR2 SVGAGI.

The J gene is TRBJ2-7, the V gene TRBV27; perhaps D is TRBD1 or TRBD2 (5 bases each). The CDR3 has 15 residues. V was cut by 5 bases and J by 1 base, with 15 bases left in between. CDR1 is MNHEY and CDR2 is SMNVEV in the germline V gene (reference sequence). The CDR3 region is CASSQPREISYEQYF. The CDR3 DNA reads TGTGCCAGCAGTCAACCCAGGGAGATTTCCTACGAGCAGTACTTC.

This chain links TRBV4-2 with TRBJ2-1; either TRBD1 or TRBD2 may supply D (5 bases each). The germline CDR1 and CDR2 sequences are LGHNA and YNFKEQ. Between the trimmed V and J ends, which lost 4 bases and 5 bases, there was a span of 15 bases. The CDR3 contains 15 residues. The CDR3 nucleotides read TGTGCCAGCAGCCTACTGAGGCAGGGACACAATGAGCAGTTCTTC. Translating gives CASSLLRQGHNEQFF.

This clone was detected only once. The chain joins TRBV10-1 to TRBJ2-1; 9 nucleotides match TRBD2. Per germline, CDR1 WNHNN and CDR2 SYGVQD (reference sequence). Trimming took 3 bases from V and 6 from J; bases not matched to a gene: 6. The CDR3 covers 15 residues. The CDR3 is CASSDWRGGPNEQFF. CDR3 nucleotides: TGCGCCAGCAGTGATTGGCGGGGGGGTCCCAATGAGCAGTTCTTC.

The chain combines TRBV7-9 with TRBJ2-2, with TRBD1 matching over 7 bases. CDR1 and CDR2 (germline): SEHNR, FQNEAQ (reference sequence). V was pared by 4 bases and J by 3 bases, with 8 bases of the junction left unmatched. The CDR3 runs 16 residues. The DNA of the CDR3 is TGTGCCAGCAGCTCCCGGGACAGTTACTACACCGGGGAGCTGTTTTTT. It is translated as CASSSRDSYYTGELFF.

The chain couples TRBV5-1 to TRBJ2-1; weak D call: TRBD1 (5 bases). Germline CDR1 reads SGHRS; CDR2 reads YFSETQ. The CDR3 is made up of 13 amino acids. V lost 4 bases to trimming and J lost 7 bases, with 12 bases between them. The CDR3 protein is CASSRGLRNEQFF. CDR3 in DNA: TGCGCCAGCAGCAGGGGTTTAAGGAATGAGCAGTTCTTC. The complete variable domain, with remaining parts taken from reference TRBV5-1 and TRBJ2-1, reads KAGVTQTPRYLIKTRGQQVTLSCSPISGHRSVSWYQQTPGQGLQFLFEYFSETQRNKGNFPGRFSGRQFSNSRSEMNVSTLELGDSALYLCASSRGLRNEQFFGPGTRLTVL.

This clone came up a few times. This CDR3 is CASSESYSSHEQYF. The CDR3 bases are TGCGCCAGCAGTGAGTCCTACAGTTCCCACGAGCAGTACTTC. The chain is built from TRBV10-2 and TRBJ2-7; D gene ambiguous. The CDR3 has 14 amino acids. V gave up 0 bases and J gave up 5 bases, with 11 bases separating them. The germline gives CDR1 WSHSY, CDR2 SAAADI.

This rearrangement joins TRBV21-1 to TRBJ2-1; TRBD2 is taken as the D call from the table, unchecked against the DNA. TRBV21-1 is designated a pseudogene. This CDR3 has 16 residues. The DNA for the CDR3 is TGTGCCAGCAGCCCCGGGGGGCGGGGGATCTACAATGAGCAGTTCTTC. Its translation is CASSPGGRGIYNEQFF.

The rearrangement joins TRBV5-4 to TRBJ2-5; 9 bases are a match to TRBD2. Trimming at V came to 4 bases and at J to 5 bases, leaving 12 bases not matched to a gene. The CDR3 is made up of 16 amino acids. Germline V gives CDR1 SGHNT, CDR2 YYREEE (reference sequence). In nucleotides, the CDR3 is TGTGCCAGCAGCCCCGTGGGGAGCGGGGGGCAGGAGACCCAGTACTTC. As protein: CASSPVGSGGQETQYF.

CDR3 sequence (DNA): TGTGCCAGCAGCTTAGCGGCTGAACAAGAGACCCAGTACTTC. Amino acid sequence: CASSLAAEQETQYF. J is TRBJ2-5 and V is TRBV7-2; no clear D gene. Germline V gene data show CDR1 as SGHTA and CDR2 as FQGNSA. The CDR3 loop spans 14 amino acids. V lost 0 bases and J lost 2, with 7 bases in between. Variable domain in full (rest from reference TRBV7-2 and TRBJ2-5): GAGVSQSPSNKVTEKGKDVELRCDPISGHTALYWYRQSLGQGLEFLIYFQGNSAPDKSGLPSDRFSAERTGGSVSTLTIQRTQQEDSAVYLCASSLAAEQETQYFGPGTRLLVL.

V and J are TRBV10-1 and TRBJ2-5; maybe TRBD1 (7 bases). Trimming took off 4 bases at V and 5 bases at J, with 14 bases between the two ends. The CDR3 consists of 14 residues. Germline loops: CDR1 WNHNN, CDR2 SYGVQD (reference sequence). CDR3 region: CASSGQGDLETQYF. The CDR3 DNA is TGCGCCAGCAGTGGGCAGGGGGACTTGGAGACCCAGTACTTC.

This rearrangement joins TRBV6-5 to TRBJ1-6; D is undetermined. V lost 6 bases to trimming and J lost 10 bases, with 13 bases between them. CDR1 is MNHEY, CDR2 SVGAGI, per germline. The CDR3 spans 13 residues. The CDR3 sequence is CASRPRVSSPLHF. CDR3 DNA: TGTGCCAGCAGGCCTAGGGTCAGCTCACCCCTCCACTTT.

The rearrangement links TRBV6-1 to TRBJ2-2; 7 bases align to TRBD2. With V trimmed by 4 bases and J by 5 bases, 1 base remained unmatched. Germline V gives CDR1 MNHNS, CDR2 SASEGT. This CDR3 spans 13 amino acids. CDR3 amino acids: CASSAAGTGELFF. The CDR3 DNA reads TGTGCCAGCAGTGCAGCGGGGACCGGGGAGCTGTTTTTT.

V usage is TRBV7-2 and J usage is TRBJ2-7; D possibly matches TRBD1 or TRBD2 (5 bases each). Deletions cut 5 bases from V and 4 bases from J, with 21 bases between. The CDR3 runs 16 residues. Germline V lookup: CDR1 SGHTA, CDR2 FQGNSA. CDR3 loop: CASSRLPGPLAYEQYF. The CDR3 DNA reads TGTGCCAGCAGCCGCTTACCGGGACCGCTAGCTTACGAGCAGTACTTC.

As DNA, the CDR3 is TGTGCCAGCAGTTCTGCCGGGGGGAATGAGCAGTTCTTC. Amino acid sequence: CASSSAGGNEQFF. The chain joins TRBV28 to TRBJ2-1; 7 nucleotides agree with TRBD2. This CDR3 contains 13 residues. CDR1 and CDR2 from the germline V gene are MDHEN and SYDVKM. With V trimmed by 4 bases and J by 7 bases, 4 bases remained unmatched.

The chain joins TRBV29-1 to TRBJ2-7, with D perhaps matching TRBD2 (5 bases). Germline CDR1 SQVTM, CDR2 ANQGSEA. The CDR3 spans 12 residues. The V gene lost 5 bases and the J gene lost 1 base, with 9 bases spanning the gap. Here the CDR3 DNA reads TGCAGCGTTCGTACGGGGTCCTACGAGCAGTACTTC. This codes for CSVRTGSYEQYF.

The chain is built from TRBV5-1 and TRBJ1-2; D call uncertain. Per germline, CDR1 SGHRS and CDR2 YFSETQ. This CDR3 region has 15 residues. V lost 4 bases, J lost 3 bases, and 16 bases lay in between. The CDR3 coding sequence is TGCGCCAGCAGCCCGGTCGGAGGTAGAGACTATGGCTACACCTTC. It yields the protein CASSPVGGRDYGYTF.

The rearrangement joins TRBV15 to TRBJ2-5; 7 nucleotides match TRBD2. The DNA end is a closer match to TRBJ2-7, so the J assignment may be wrong. The germline CDR1 and CDR2 sequences are LNHNV and YYDKDF (reference sequence). This CDR3 has 14 amino acids. The CDR3 protein is CATSLGGGSYEQYF. The DNA of the CDR3 is TGTGCCACCAGCCTGGGGGGGGGCTCCTACGAGCAGTACTTC.

This clone showed up just a few times. This rearrangement joins TRBV7-2 to TRBJ1-5, with D unclear. Germline V lookup: CDR1 SGHTA, CDR2 FQGNSA. The CDR3 has 17 residues. Trimming cost V 0 bases and J 0 bases, with 12 bases left between them. This CDR3 is CASSLALGTYSNQPQHF. The CDR3 DNA sequence: TGTGCCAGCAGCTTAGCCCTGGGCACCTATAGCAATCAGCCCCAGCATTTT.

CDR3 sequence (DNA): TGTGCCAGCAGCTTGGAGGGGACAGTTAGTAATGAGCAGTTCTTC. Amino acid sequence: CASSLEGTVSNEQFF. The V and J genes are TRBV5-4 and TRBJ2-1, with TRBD1 identical over 7 bases. J gave up 7 bases and V 0 bases, and 7 bases lay outside the gene matches. Per germline, CDR1 SGHNT and CDR2 YYREEE (reference sequence). The CDR3 extends over 15 amino acids.

This clone came up a few times. The chain has TRBV6-4 and TRBJ1-1; 9 nucleotides line up with TRBD1. This CDR3 has 13 amino acids. Losses at the gene ends were 2 bases for V and 10 bases for J; bases not matched to a gene: 5. The V gene's germline CDR1 is MRHNA and CDR2 SNTAGT. Here the CDR3 DNA reads TGTGCCAGCAGTGACGGGGGACAGGGATCAGCTTTCTTT. Translated, it gives CASSDGGQGSAFF.

In its sample, this clone was seen once. The rearrangement uses TRBV14 and TRBJ1-1, with D perhaps TRBD1 (5 bases). Germline V gene data show CDR1 as SGHDN and CDR2 as FVKESK. V was pared by 1 base and J by 4 bases, with 10 bases between. The CDR3 spans 14 residues. The CDR3 here is CASSQGWGSTEAFF. CDR3 nucleotide sequence: TGTGCCAGCAGCCAAGGCTGGGGGTCCACTGAAGCTTTCTTT. The complete variable domain, with remaining parts taken from reference TRBV14 and TRBJ1-1, reads EAGVTQFPSHSVIEKGQTVTLRCDPISGHDNLYWYRRVMGKEIKFLLHFVKESKQDESGMPNNRFLAERTGGTYSTLKVQPAELEDSGVYFCASSQGWGSTEAFFGQGTRLTVV.